The present entry profiles one T cell receptor (beta chain) with its context. The source of the sample is a study of cytomegalovirus exposure and HLA in healthy donors. Germline V gene lookup returns CDR1 WNHNN and CDR2 SYGVQD (reference sequence). V was trimmed by 0 bases and J by 6 bases, leaving 10 bases between them. The CDR3 length is 14 residues. Primers included in the PCR were 60 Vbeta and 13 Jbeta primers. Some clones are missing from TCRdb's copy, which holds only in-frame ones; the method was immunoSEQ multiplex PCR. The sample has roughly 100,000 clones, 65% to 85% seen once. The chain couples TRBV10-1 to TRBJ2-3; D is ambiguous. The source is a male donor in good health and CMV-seronegative. The sequencing input was PBMCs. In nucleotides, the CDR3 is TGCGCCAGCAGTGAGTCTCGGCGAGGCGATACGCAGTATTTT. Protein sequence: CASSESRRGDTQYF.